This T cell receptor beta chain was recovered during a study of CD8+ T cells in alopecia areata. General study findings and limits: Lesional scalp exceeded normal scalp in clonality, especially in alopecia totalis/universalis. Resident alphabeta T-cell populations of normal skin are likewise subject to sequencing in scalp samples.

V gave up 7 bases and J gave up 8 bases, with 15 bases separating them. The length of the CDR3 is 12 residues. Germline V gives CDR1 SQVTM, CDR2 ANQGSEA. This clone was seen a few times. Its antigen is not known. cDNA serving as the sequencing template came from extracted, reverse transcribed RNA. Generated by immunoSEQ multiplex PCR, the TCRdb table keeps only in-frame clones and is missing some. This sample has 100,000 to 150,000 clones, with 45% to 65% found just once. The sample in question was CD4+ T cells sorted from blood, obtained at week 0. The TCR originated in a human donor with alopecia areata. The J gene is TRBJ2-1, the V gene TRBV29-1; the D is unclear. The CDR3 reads CSEKKRTDEQFF. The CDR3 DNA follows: TGCAGCGAAAAGAAGCGAACTGATGAGCAGTTCTTC.